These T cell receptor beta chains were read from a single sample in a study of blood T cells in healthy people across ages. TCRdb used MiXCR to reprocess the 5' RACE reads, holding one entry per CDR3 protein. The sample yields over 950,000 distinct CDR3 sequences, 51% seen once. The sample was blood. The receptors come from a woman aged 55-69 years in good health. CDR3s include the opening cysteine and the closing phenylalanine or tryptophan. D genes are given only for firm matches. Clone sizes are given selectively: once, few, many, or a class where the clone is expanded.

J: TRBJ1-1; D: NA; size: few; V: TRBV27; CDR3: CASSLSPQGFFTEAFF; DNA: TGTGCCAGCAGTTTATCCCCGCAGGGGTTCTTCACTGAAGCTTTCTTT
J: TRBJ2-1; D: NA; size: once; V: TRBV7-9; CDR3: CASSPTGRDNEQFF; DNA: TGTGCCAGCAGCCCTACGGGCAGGGACAATGAGCAGTTCTTC
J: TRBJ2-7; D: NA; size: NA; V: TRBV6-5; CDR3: CASSYSAGHQTYEQYF; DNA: TGTGCCAGCAGTTACAGTGCAGGGCATCAAACCTACGAGCAGTACTTC
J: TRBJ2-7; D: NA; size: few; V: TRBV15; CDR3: CATSRDFRQGMSYEQYF; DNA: TGTGCCACCAGCAGAGATTTTAGGCAGGGGATGTCCTACGAGCAGTACTTC
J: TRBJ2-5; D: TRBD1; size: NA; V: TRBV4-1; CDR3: CASSQTGTGIETQYF; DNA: TGCGCCAGCAGCCAGACCGGGACAGGGATTGAGACCCAGTACTTC
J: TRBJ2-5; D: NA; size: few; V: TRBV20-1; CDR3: CSAPVAAGETQYF; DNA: TGCAGTGCTCCGGTGGCGGCCGGAGAGACCCAGTACTTC
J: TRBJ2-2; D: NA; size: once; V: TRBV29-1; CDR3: CSVGGPGELFF; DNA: TGCAGCGTTGGAGGGCCCGGGGAGCTGTTTTTT
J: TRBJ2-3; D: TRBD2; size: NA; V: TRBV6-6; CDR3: CASSGQRGADTDTQYF; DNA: TGTGCCAGCAGTGGCCAGCGGGGGGCTGACACAGATACGCAGTATTTT
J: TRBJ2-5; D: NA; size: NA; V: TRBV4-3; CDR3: CASSQGTQTQYF; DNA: TGCGCCAGCAGCCAGGGCACGCAGACCCAGTACTTC
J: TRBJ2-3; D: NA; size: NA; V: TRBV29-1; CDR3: CSVVWQRTDTQYF; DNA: TGCAGCGTTGTGTGGCAGAGGACAGATACGCAGTATTTT
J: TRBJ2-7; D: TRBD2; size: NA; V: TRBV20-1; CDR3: CSAQTSGTYEQYF; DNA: TGCAGTGCTCAGACTAGCGGAACCTACGAGCAGTACTTC
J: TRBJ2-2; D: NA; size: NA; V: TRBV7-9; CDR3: CASTKQGANTGELFF; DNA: TGTGCCAGCACGAAACAGGGAGCGAACACCGGGGAGCTGTTTTTT
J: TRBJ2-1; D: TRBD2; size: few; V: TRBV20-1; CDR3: CSHQAGANNEQFF; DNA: TGCAGCCACCAAGCGGGAGCAAACAATGAGCAGTTCTTC
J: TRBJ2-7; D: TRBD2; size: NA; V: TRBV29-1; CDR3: CSGWGLADEQYF; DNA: TGCAGCGGATGGGGACTAGCGGACGAGCAGTACTTC
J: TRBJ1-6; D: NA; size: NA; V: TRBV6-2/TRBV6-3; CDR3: CASRPRTENSPLHF; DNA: TGTGCCAGCAGGCCGCGGACGGAAAATTCACCCCTCCACTTT
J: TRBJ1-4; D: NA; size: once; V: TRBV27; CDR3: CASSRIRNSRLFF; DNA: TGTGCCAGCAGTAGGATCCGTAACTCCCGGCTGTTTTTT
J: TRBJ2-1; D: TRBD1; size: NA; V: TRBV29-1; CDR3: CSVITGGAFNEQFF; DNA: TGCAGCGTGATTACAGGGGGCGCTTTCAATGAGCAGTTCTTC
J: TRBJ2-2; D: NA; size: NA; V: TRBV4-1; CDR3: CASSRGVPGELFF; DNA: TGCGCCAGCAGCCGAGGGGTTCCCGGGGAGCTGTTTTTT
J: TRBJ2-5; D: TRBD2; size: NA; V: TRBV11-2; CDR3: CASSAGTSGRRNLETQYF; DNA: TGTGCCAGCAGCGCCGGGACTAGCGGGAGGAGGAACCTAGAGACCCAGTACTTC
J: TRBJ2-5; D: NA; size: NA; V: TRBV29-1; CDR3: CSVEDRVGETQYF; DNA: TGCAGCGTTGAAGACAGGGTCGGCGAGACCCAGTACTTC
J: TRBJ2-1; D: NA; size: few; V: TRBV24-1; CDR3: CATSDTGKEQFF; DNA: TGTGCCACCAGTGACACAGGGAAGGAGCAGTTCTTC
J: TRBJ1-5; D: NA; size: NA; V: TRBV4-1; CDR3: CASSQGVGSRGDQPQHF; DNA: TGCGCCAGCAGCCAAGGGGTAGGGTCACGGGGGGATCAGCCCCAGCATTTT
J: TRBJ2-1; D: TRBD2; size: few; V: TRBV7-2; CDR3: CASSLGGYEQFF; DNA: TGTGCCAGCAGCTTGGGAGGGTACGAGCAGTTCTTC
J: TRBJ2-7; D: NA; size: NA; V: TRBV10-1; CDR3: CASSEGDVTYEQYF; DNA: TGCGCCAGCAGTGAGGGGGACGTCACCTACGAGCAGTACTTC
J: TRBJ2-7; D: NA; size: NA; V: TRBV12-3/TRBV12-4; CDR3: CADKYLGLYEQYF; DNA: TGTGCCGATAAATATCTGGGACTCTACGAGCAGTACTTC
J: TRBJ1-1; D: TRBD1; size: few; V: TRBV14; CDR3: CASSPEGQGNTEAFF; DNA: TGTGCCAGCAGCCCAGAGGGACAGGGGAACACTGAAGCTTTCTTT
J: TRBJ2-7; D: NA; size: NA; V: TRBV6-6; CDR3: CASRDTGYSYEQYF; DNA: TGTGCCAGCAGGGATACAGGGTATAGCTACGAGCAGTACTTC
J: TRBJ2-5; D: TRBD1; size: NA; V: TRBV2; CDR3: CASNLGTAQKTQYF; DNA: TGTGCCAGCAACTTAGGGACAGCCCAAAAGACCCAGTACTTC
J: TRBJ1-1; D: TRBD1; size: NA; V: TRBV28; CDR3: CASSLDRGLLAEAFF; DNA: TGTGCCAGCAGTCTCGACAGGGGGCTCCTAGCTGAAGCTTTCTTT
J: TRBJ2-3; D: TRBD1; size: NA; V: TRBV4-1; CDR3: CASSLLPRTGDTQYF; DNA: TGCGCCAGCAGCCTCCTACCTCGGACAGGAGATACGCAGTATTTT
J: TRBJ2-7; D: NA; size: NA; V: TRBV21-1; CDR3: CASTPGLGTYEQYF; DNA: TGTGCCAGTACTCCGGGACTAGGAACTTACGAGCAGTACTTC
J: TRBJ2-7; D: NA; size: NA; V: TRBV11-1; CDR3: CASSLSAGPLSYEQYF; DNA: TGTGCCAGCAGCTTATCGGCGGGGCCCCTCTCCTACGAGCAGTACTTC
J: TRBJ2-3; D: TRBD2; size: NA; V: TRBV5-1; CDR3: CASSVTGTSFDTQYF; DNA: TGCGCCAGCAGCGTGACCGGGACTAGCTTCGATACGCAGTATTTT
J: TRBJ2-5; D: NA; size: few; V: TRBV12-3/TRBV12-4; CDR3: CASSLLRAETQYF; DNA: TGTGCCAGCAGTTTACTCAGGGCGGAGACCCAGTACTTC
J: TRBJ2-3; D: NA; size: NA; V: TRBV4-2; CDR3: CASSQDLGAGGTDTQYF; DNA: TGTGCCAGCAGCCAAGATCTAGGTGCAGGCGGCACAGATACGCAGTATTTT
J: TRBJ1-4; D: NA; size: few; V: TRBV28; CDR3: CASTSGGTTNEKLFF; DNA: TGTGCCAGCACTAGCGGGGGGACAACTAATGAAAAACTGTTTTTT
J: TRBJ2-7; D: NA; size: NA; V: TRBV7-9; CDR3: CASSLMGGAYEQYF; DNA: TGTGCCAGCAGCTTAATGGGAGGCGCCTACGAGCAGTACTTC
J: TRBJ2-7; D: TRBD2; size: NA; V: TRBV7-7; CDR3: CASRQIQPPGTKRGAYEQYF; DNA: TGTGCCAGCAGACAGATACAACCTCCGGGTACAAAGCGGGGTGCCTACGAGCAGTACTTC
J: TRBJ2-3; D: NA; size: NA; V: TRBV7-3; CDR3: CASSSIGTDTQYF; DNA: TGTGCCAGCAGCTCAATTGGCACAGATACGCAGTATTTT
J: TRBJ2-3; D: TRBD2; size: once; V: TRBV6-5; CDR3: CASNHDSGADTQYF; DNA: TGTGCCAGCAACCACGACAGCGGGGCAGATACGCAGTATTTT
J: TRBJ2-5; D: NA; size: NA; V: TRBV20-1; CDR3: CSARGVSGDQETQYF; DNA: TGCAGTGCTAGAGGAGTAAGTGGGGACCAAGAGACCCAGTACTTC
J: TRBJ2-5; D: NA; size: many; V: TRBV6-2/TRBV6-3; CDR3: CASARRERGETQYF; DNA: TGTGCCAGCGCGCGACGGGAGAGGGGAGAGACCCAGTACTTC
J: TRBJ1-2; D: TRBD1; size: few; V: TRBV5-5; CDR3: CASTGTGGLYGYTF; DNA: TGTGCCAGCACCGGGACAGGAGGACTTTATGGCTACACCTTC
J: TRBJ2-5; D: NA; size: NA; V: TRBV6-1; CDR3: CASSFSLGEVETQYF; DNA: TGTGCCAGCAGTTTTTCCCTTGGAGAGGTTGAGACCCAGTACTTC
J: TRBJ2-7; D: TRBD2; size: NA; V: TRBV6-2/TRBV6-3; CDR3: CASSYILTSGQYEQYF; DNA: TGTGCCAGCAGTTACATCTTGACTAGCGGGCAATACGAGCAGTACTTC
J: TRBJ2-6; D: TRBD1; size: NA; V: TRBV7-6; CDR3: CASSVQGQGASGANVLTF; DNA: TGTGCCAGCAGCGTACAGGGGCAGGGCGCGTCTGGGGCCAACGTCCTGACTTTC
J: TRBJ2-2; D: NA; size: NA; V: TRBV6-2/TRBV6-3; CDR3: CASSYLTATGELFF; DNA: TGTGCCAGCAGTTACCTGACAGCCACCGGGGAGCTGTTTTTT
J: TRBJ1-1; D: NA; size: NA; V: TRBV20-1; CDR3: CSAKPPNLNTEAFF; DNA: TGCAGTGCCAAGCCTCCAAATCTGAACACTGAAGCTTTCTTT
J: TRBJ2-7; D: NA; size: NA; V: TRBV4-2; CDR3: CASSQAGVTSSYEQYF; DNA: TGTGCCAGCAGCCAAGCGGGGGTGACTAGCTCCTACGAGCAGTACTTC
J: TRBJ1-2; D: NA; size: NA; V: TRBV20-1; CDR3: CSAQAQMSRSYTF; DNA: TGCAGTGCCCAGGCACAAATGAGTCGTAGCTACACCTTC
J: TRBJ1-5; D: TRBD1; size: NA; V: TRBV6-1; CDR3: CASNGRGRTLSLNQPQHF; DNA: TGTGCCAGCAATGGCAGGGGGCGGACTCTCAGTCTCAATCAGCCCCAGCATTTT
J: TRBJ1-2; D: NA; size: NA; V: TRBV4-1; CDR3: CASKDGLSGVANYGHTF; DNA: TGCGCCAGCAAGGATGGGCTATCGGGAGTGGCTAACTATGGCCACACCTTC
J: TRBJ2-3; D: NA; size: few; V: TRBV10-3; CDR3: CAIRDSGQSTDTQYF; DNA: TGTGCCATCAGGGACAGCGGACAGAGCACAGATACGCAGTATTTT
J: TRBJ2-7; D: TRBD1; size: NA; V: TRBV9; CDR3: CASSWDRVDEQYF; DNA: TGTGCCAGCAGCTGGGACAGGGTTGACGAGCAGTACTTC
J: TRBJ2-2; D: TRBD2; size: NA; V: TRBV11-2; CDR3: CASSLERLAGVATGELFF; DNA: TGTGCCAGCAGCTTAGAGAGGCTAGCGGGAGTTGCCACCGGGGAGCTGTTTTTT
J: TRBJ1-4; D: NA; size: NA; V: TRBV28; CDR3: CASSPALANEKLFF; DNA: TGTGCCAGCAGCCCGGCCTTGGCTAATGAAAAACTGTTTTTT
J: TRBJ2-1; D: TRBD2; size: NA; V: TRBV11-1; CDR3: CASSPREGFSYNEQFF; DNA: TGTGCCAGCAGCCCGCGGGAGGGGTTTTCCTACAATGAGCAGTTCTTC
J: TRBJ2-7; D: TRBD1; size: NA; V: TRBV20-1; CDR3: CSARVRTGAYEQYF; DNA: TGCAGTGCTAGAGTCCGGACAGGGGCCTACGAGCAGTACTTC
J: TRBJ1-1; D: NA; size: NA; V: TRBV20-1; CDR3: CSARDGRGSTEAFF; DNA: TGCAGTGCTAGAGACGGGCGGGGGTCCACTGAAGCTTTCTTT